These 10 T cell receptor beta chains were sequenced from one sample in a study of Ad26.COV2.S vaccination and SARS-CoV-2 variants. Sequencing was performed with immunoSEQ multiplex PCR; in TCRdb, only in-frame clones are kept and a portion is missing. The repertoire holds 510,000 or so clones, with roughly 87% as singletons. Treatment here: around 19 received Ad26.COV2.S at low or high dose, single or two shots; about 5 received placebo; per-sample allocation not given. Collection of samples fell on day 63 after the first vaccine or placebo injection. The input for sequencing was peripheral blood, taken in a trial of Ad26.COV2.S vaccine versus placebo. The receptor source for this set is a person aged 18 to 65 who received the Ad26.COV2.S COVID-19 vaccine or a placebo.

The chain employs TRBV19 and TRBJ2-1, with TRBD2 matching 8 bases. V was pared by 4 bases and J by 9 bases, with 11 bases of the junction left unmatched. CDR3 length: 15 amino acids. Per germline, CDR1 LNHDA and CDR2 SQIVND (reference sequence). DNA of the CDR3: TGTGCCAGTAGTAATCCGGGACTAGTTTCTCTTGAGCAGTTCTTC. This encodes CASSNPGLVSLEQFF.

The chain recombines TRBV18 with TRBJ2-3; a weak D match, TRBD2 (5 bases). Germline CDR1 KGHSH, CDR2 LQKENI. V was pared by 4 bases and J by 0 bases, with 5 bases between. This CDR3 comprises 13 residues. CDR3 protein: CASSRTSTDTQYF. Written as DNA, the CDR3 is TGTGCCAGCTCACGGACTAGCACAGATACGCAGTATTTT.

On this clone itself: Other nucleotide sequences from this sample produce the same CDR3. This chain connects TRBV12-3 or TRBV12-4 to TRBJ1-2; D is possibly TRBD1 (5 bases). Trimming stripped 3 bases from V and 4 bases from J, with 9 bases between. The CDR3 extends over 13 amino acids. Here the CDR3 DNA reads TGTGCCAGCAGTTTGGGGGGAGGCTATGGCTACACCTTC. As protein: CASSLGGGYGYTF.

The sample holds one count of this clone. The V call is TRBV6-1, the J call TRBJ2-2; D might be TRBD1 (5 bases). Trimming removed 3 bases from V and 7 bases from J, with 9 bases in between. CDR1 and CDR2 from the germline V gene are MNHNS and SASEGT. This CDR3 has 13 amino acids. The CDR3 loop reads CASSDRVNGELFF. DNA for the CDR3: TGTGCCAGCAGTGACAGGGTCAACGGGGAGCTGTTTTTT.

V gene TRBV30 combines with J gene TRBJ1-3, with unresolved D. The CDR3 is made up of 16 amino acids. Germline loops: CDR1 GTSNPN, CDR2 SVGIG (reference sequence). Trimming removed 2 bases at V and 0 bases at J, with 14 bases between. In nucleotides, the CDR3 is TGTGCCTGGAGTAGGAGCAGGCAGAGCTCTGGAAACACCATATATTTT. It translates to CAWSRSRQSSGNTIYF. The complete variable domain, with remaining parts taken from reference TRBV30 and TRBJ1-3, reads SQTIHQWPATLVQPVGSPLSLECTVEGTSNPNLYWYRQAAGRGLQLLFYSVGIGQISSEVPQNLSASRPQDRQFILSSKKLLLSDSGFYLCAWSRSRQSSGNTIYFGEGSWLTVV.

The chain uses TRBV27 and TRBJ1-1; a possible D gene is TRBD1 (5 bases). Germline V lookup: CDR1 MNHEY, CDR2 SMNVEV (reference sequence). Between the trimmed V and J ends, which lost 6 bases and 1 base, there was a span of 12 bases. The CDR3 totals 14 residues. CDR3 residues: CASRRRQRNTEAFF. The DNA for the CDR3 is TGTGCCAGCAGACGGAGACAGAGGAACACTGAAGCTTTCTTT.

V and J are TRBV28 and TRBJ2-1; the D is unclear. The V gene's germline CDR1 is MDHEN and CDR2 SYDVKM. This CDR3 is built from 13 residues. The V end was cut by 3 bases, the J end by 5 bases, with 8 bases between. Here the CDR3 DNA reads TGTGCCAGCAGTTTCGATAGACACAATGAGCAGTTCTTC. It codes for CASSFDRHNEQFF.

CDR3 nucleotides: TGTGCCAGCAGTCCCCTCGGGCATACTAATGAAAAACTGTTTTTT. Its protein product is CASSPLGHTNEKLFF. The chain recombines TRBV27 with TRBJ1-4; D unresolved. V lost 5 bases, J lost 2 bases, and 12 bases lay in between. This CDR3 contains 15 residues. Germline-derived CDR1 and CDR2 are MNHEY and SMNVEV (reference sequence). The variable domain in full, completed from reference TRBV27 and TRBJ1-4, reads EAQVTQNPRYLITVTGKKLTVTCSQNMNHEYMSWYRQDPGLGLRQIYYSMNVEVTDKGDVPEGYKVSRKEKRNFPLILESPSPNQTSLYFCASSPLGHTNEKLFFGSGTQLSVL.

The chain carries TRBV7-9 and TRBJ1-2; D uncertain. CDR3 size: 15 residues. Germline CDR1 is SEHNR and CDR2 is FQNEAQ (reference sequence). Trimming took off 1 base at V and 8 bases at J, with 17 bases between the two ends. Here the CDR3 DNA reads TGTGCCAGCAGCTTAGGGTTGGGCTATTATGAGGGCTACACCTTC. This codes for CASSLGLGYYEGYTF. The entire variable domain, with the rest obtained from reference TRBV7-9 and TRBJ1-2, is as follows: DTGVSQNPRHKITKRGQNVTFRCDPISEHNRLYWYRQTLGQGPEFLTYFQNEAQLEKSRLLSDRFSAERPKGSFSTLEIQRTEQGDSAMYLCASSLGLGYYEGYTFGSGTRLTVV.

J is TRBJ1-5 and V is TRBV7-8; D gene unclear. CDR3 length: 13 amino acids. Per the germline V gene, CDR1 is SGHVS and CDR2 is FQNEAQ. V lost 3 bases, J lost 10 bases, and 13 bases lay in between. CDR3 DNA: TGTGCCAGCAGCTTGGACCAGACAAGTCCCCAGCATTTT. Translation gives CASSLDQTSPQHF.